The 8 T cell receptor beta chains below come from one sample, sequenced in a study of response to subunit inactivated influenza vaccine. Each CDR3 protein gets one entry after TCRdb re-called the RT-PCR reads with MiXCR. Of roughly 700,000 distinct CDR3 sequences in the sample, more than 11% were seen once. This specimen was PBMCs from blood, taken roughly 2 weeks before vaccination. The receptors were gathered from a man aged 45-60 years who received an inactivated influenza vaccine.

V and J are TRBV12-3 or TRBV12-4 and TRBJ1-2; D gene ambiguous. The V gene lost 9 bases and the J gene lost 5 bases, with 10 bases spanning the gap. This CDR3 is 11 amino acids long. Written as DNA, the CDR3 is TGTGCCAGTGACGGAGGGTATGGCTACACCTTC. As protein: CASDGGYGYTF.

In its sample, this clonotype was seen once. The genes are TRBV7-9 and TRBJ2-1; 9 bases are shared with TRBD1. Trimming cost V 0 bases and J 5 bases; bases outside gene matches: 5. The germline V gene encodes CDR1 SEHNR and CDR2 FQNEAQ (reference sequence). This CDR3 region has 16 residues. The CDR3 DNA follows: TGTGCCAGCAGCTTAGCGTCGGGACAGGGCCACAATGAGCAGTTCTTC. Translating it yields CASSLASGQGHNEQFF.

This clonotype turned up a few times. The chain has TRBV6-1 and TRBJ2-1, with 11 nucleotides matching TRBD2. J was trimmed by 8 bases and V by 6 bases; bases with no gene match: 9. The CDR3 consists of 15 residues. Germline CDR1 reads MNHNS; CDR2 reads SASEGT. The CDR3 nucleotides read TGTGCCAGCAGCAAACTAGCGGGAGCCCGAGATGAGCAGTTCTTC. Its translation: CASSKLAGARDEQFF.

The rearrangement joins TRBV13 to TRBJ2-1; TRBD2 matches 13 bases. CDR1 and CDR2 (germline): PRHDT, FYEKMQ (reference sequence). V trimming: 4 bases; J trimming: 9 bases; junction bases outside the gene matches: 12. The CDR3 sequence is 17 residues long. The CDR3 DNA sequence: TGTGCCAGCAGCTGGGGGGCTGGGACTAGCGGGAAAGGTGAGCAGTTCTTC. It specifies CASSWGAGTSGKGEQFF.

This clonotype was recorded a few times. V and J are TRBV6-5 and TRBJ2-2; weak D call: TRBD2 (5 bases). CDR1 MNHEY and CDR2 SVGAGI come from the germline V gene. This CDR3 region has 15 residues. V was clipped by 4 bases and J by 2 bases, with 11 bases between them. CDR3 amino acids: CASSSRLSNTGELFF. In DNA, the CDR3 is TGTGCCAGCAGTTCCAGACTATCCAACACCGGGGAGCTGTTTTTT.

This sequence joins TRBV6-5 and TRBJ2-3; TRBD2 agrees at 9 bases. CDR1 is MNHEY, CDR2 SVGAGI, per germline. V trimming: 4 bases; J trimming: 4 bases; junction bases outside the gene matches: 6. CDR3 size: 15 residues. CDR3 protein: CASSFSGGGADTQYF. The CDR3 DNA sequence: TGTGCCAGCAGTTTTAGCGGGGGTGGCGCAGATACGCAGTATTTT.

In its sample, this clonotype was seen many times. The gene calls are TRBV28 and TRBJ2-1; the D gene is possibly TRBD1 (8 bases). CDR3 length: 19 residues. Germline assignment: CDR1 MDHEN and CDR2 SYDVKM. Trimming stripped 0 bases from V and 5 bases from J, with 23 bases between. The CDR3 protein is CASSLWALRQGRVHNEQFF. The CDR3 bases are TGTGCCAGCAGTTTATGGGCATTACGACAGGGGAGGGTCCACAATGAGCAGTTCTTC.

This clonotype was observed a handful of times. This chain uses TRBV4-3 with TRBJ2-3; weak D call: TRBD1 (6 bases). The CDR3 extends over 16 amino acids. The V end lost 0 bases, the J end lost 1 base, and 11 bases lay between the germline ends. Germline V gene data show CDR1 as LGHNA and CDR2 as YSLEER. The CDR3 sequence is CASSQEEGVGTDTQYF. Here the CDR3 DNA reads TGCGCCAGCAGCCAAGAAGAGGGGGTGGGCACAGATACGCAGTATTTT.